A selection of T cell receptor beta chains follows, all from one sample in a study of molecular identifiers for immune sequencing clone quantification. TCRdb reanalysed the PCR reads using MiXCR and keeps one entry per CDR3 protein. The sample gives 600,000 to 650,000 distinct CDR3 sequences, 15% to 20% of which show up once; roughly 0.83% is in the top ten. Material: naive CD8+ T cells from blood, with Jurkat cell RNA spiked in. The origin of the receptors is a human donor in good health. Some libraries in this study had Jurkat cell RNA spiked in. Each CDR3 is given with its conserved first and last residue. D genes are given only for firm matches. Clone size appears in some rows only: once, few, many, or a class for an expanded clone.

- TRBJ1-4 TRBV27 - TGTGCCAGGGAGTGGGAAAAACTGTTTTTT CAREWEKLFF
- TRBJ1-5 TRBV12-3/TRBV12-4 few TGTGCCAGCAGTTTCAGTTTGGCAGGGGCGTTCAATCAGCCCCAGCATTTT CASSFSLAGAFNQPQHF
- TRBJ2-5 TRBV5-1 - TGCGCCAGCAACCTAAACGGGGCACAAGAGACCCAGTACTTC CASNLNGAQETQYF
TRBD1 TRBJ1-1 TRBV4-3 - TGCGCCAGCAGCCAACCCACCGGACAGGGTAGTGTCACTGAAGCTTTCTTT CASSQPTGQGSVTEAFF
- TRBJ2-1 TRBV7-8 few TGTACCAGCAGCTCAAATACGGGTCATGAGCAGTTCTTC CTSSSNTGHEQFF
- TRBJ2-4 TRBV19 many TGTGCCAGTAGTATTCTTTATGGAGCCAAAAACATTCAGTACTTC CASSILYGAKNIQYF
- TRBJ2-4 TRBV7-9 many TGTGCCAGCAGCTTAGTACAGGGCGAATGGTCCGAAAACATTCAGTACTTC CASSLVQGEWSENIQYF
- TRBJ2-7 TRBV5-6 few TGTGCCAGCAGCCCAGTCGGGGGTTCGTCCTACGAGCAGTACTTC CASSPVGGSSYEQYF
- TRBJ2-1 TRBV19 many TGTGCCAGTAGTTTCTCAAACCTAGGGAATGAGCAGTTCTTC CASSFSNLGNEQFF
TRBD2 TRBJ2-7 TRBV30 - TGTGCCTGGAGCGGACTAGCGGGAGAACACCTAAGGTCCTACGAGCAGTACTTC CAWSGLAGEHLRSYEQYF
TRBD2 TRBJ2-3 TRBV7-3 many TGTGCCAGCAGCTTAATTGGTTTTAGCGGGAGATTGTTCACAGATACGCAGTATTTT CASSLIGFSGRLFTDTQYF
- TRBJ2-7 TRBV19 many TGTGCCAGTAGTATCCTCGGGGGAAGCTCCTACGAGCAGTACTTC CASSILGGSSYEQYF
- TRBJ1-5 TRBV30 - TGTGCCTGGACGGGCAGGGGAAGCAATCAGCCCCAGCATTTT CAWTGRGSNQPQHF
TRBD1 TRBJ2-2 TRBV10-3 few TGTGCCATCAGTCCCCGGGACAGGGAGAACACCGGGGAGCTGTTTTTT CAISPRDRENTGELFF
- TRBJ1-3 TRBV28 few TGTGCCAACTCGGGCAGGTCCGGAAACACCATATATTTT CANSGRSGNTIYF
- TRBJ1-2 TRBV29-1 - TGCAGCGTTGAAGATTGGGGACGTCGAGGTGGGGAGTATGGCTACACCTTC CSVEDWGRRGGEYGYTF